This TCR beta chain was observed in a study of OX40 agonist ivuxolimab in advanced cancers. The wider study: Ivuxolimab, which is an agonistic anti-OX40 (CD134) antibody, was administered to the patients. Intravenous ivuxolimab at 0.01 to 10 mg/kg was given to patients every 2 weeks. It was permissible to have had prior anti-PD-1, anti-PD-L1 or anti-CTLA-4 therapy, and around 41% had some.

Using immunoSEQ multiplex PCR, the repertoire was profiled, and TCRdb retains in-frame clones only, with some absent. The sample yields under 65,000 clones, about 85% seen once. Autoimmune disease history or systemic immunosuppression disqualified patients. Trimming shortened V by 0 bases and J by 1 base, and 3 bases separated the two germline ends. The germline V gene encodes CDR1 SQVTM and CDR2 ANQGSEA. This CDR3 spans 13 amino acids. The TCR was taken from an adult with an advanced solid tumor such as melanoma, head and neck, liver or kidney cancer. J is TRBJ1-4 and V is TRBV29-1, with D uncertain. The sequencing used CD4+ or CD8+ T cells sorted from blood, collected in a trial of the OX40 agonist ivuxolimab. The CDR3 DNA follows: TGCAGCGTTGAAGAGGGAACTAATGAAAAACTGTTTTTT. It encodes CSVEEGTNEKLFF.